This TCR beta chain was profiled in a study of CD8+ T cells in alopecia areata. Study details: It was 6 to 18 months of tofacitinib, and then there were 6 months off drug.

Extracted from the samples, RNA was reverse transcribed into cDNA to serve as the sequencing template. Assay used: immunoSEQ multiplex PCR; TCRdb lists only in-frame clones, some missing. The sample lists more than 90,000 clones, approximately 60% occurring once. As to this clone: Its matching antigen is unknown.

Study conclusions and caveats: Besides other cells, scalp samples also yield sequences of resident alphabeta T cells from normal skin. Affected scalp, especially in alopecia totalis/universalis, had a higher clonality than normal scalp did.

Described treatment: oral pan-JAK inhibitor, 5-10 mg twice daily. Peripheral blood, together with lesional scalp punch biopsies, was collected from alopecia areata patients. Germline CDR1 SGHTA, CDR2 FQGNSA. CDR3 size: 15 residues. Losses at the gene ends were 5 bases for V and 7 bases for J; bases not matched to a gene: 11. The sample consisted of CD8+ T cells sorted from blood, taken at week 4, from a patient treated with tofacitinib. The TCR comes from a human donor with alopecia areata. This sequence joins TRBV7-2 and TRBJ2-7; TRBD1 aligns across 10 bases. This CDR3 is CASSPGGTGVEEQYF. CDR3 DNA: TGTGCCAGCAGCCCCGGGGGGACAGGGGTCGAGGAGCAGTACTTC.